Listed here are 2 T cell receptor beta chains from one sample, sequenced in a study of CD8 T cells in Susac syndrome. The authors reverse transcribed roughly 0.5 to 1 ug RNA with random hexamers. TCRdb recomputed calls from the immunoSEQ multiplex PCR reads with MiXCR, one row per CDR3 protein. Here the sample spans some 140,000 distinct CDR3 sequences, approximately 95% being singletons. The sequencing sample was made of CD8+ T cells from PBMCs. These receptor sequences come from a human donor with Susac syndrome.

The chain links TRBV10-3 to TRBJ1-5; D is unclear. Trimming removed 8 bases at V and 2 bases at J, with 7 bases between. This CDR3 is built from 12 residues. Germline CDR1 reads ENHRY; CDR2 reads SYGVKD. In DNA form, the CDR3 reads TGTGCCATCGGTTTGGGCAATCAGCCCCAGCATTTT. Residues: CAIGLGNQPQHF.

The chain is built from TRBV5-1 and TRBJ2-3, with D unresolved. Trimming took 6 bases from V and 2 from J, leaving 10 bases between them. The CDR3 spans 13 residues. Germline values: CDR1 SGHRS, CDR2 YFSETQ. In DNA, the CDR3 is TGCGCCAGCAACGGTAAAGACACAGATACGCAGTATTTT. Amino acid sequence: CASNGKDTDTQYF.